This T cell receptor (beta chain) derives from a study of T cell responses to AZD1222 COVID-19 vaccine. Study-level results: None of the repertoires were sampled until the peak T cell response had passed. The breadth and depth of Spike-specific TCRs increased once two AZD1222 doses had been given. Among vaccine-associated CD4 TCRs, coverage spanned spike, with dominance at 160-218 and 743-854. Variant regions that are unmutated are reportedly the target of nearly half of spike-specific TCRs.

The assay was immunoSEQ multiplex PCR, and TCRdb's table has in-frame clones only and misses some. The sample carries over 120,000 clones, over 75% recorded once. Trimming stripped 4 bases from V and 0 bases from J, with 10 bases between. Germline V CDR1 and CDR2: MDHEN, SYDVKM. The CDR3 length is 16 residues. Comments on this clone: What it recognizes is unknown.

The TCR comes from an adult who received the MenACWY meningococcal vaccine as a control. Sequencing was performed on peripheral blood, taken 28 days after the second dose of the MenACWY control vaccine. The chain joins TRBV28 to TRBJ1-6; D remains unclear. CDR3 loop: CASSSGGSSYNSPLHF. CDR3 in DNA: TGTGCCAGCAGTTCGGGAGGGAGCTCCTATAATTCACCCCTCCACTTT. The full variable domain, in which reference TRBV28 and TRBJ1-6 provide the parts outside the CDR3, is DVKVTQSSRYLVKRTGEKVFLECVQDMDHENMFWYRQDPGLGLRLIYFSYDVKMKEKGDIPEGYSVSREKKERFSLILESASTNQTSMYLCASSSGGSSYNSPLHFGNGTRLTVT.